The 11 T cell receptor beta chains listed next were all sequenced from one sample in a study of blood T cell repertoires in COVID-19. Method: immunoSEQ multiplex PCR; TCRdb's copy keeps in-frame clones and lacks some. Seen here are fewer than 250,000 clones, around four fifths observed once, and the top ten hold roughly 2.8%. What was sequenced was peripheral blood. Receptors originate from a man in his forties or fifties with active or convalescent COVID-19.

This chain connects TRBV10-3 to TRBJ2-1; 9 positions match TRBD1. Germline lookup yields CDR1 ENHRY and CDR2 SYGVKD. The trim removed 7 bases at V and 8 bases at J, leaving 6 bases unmatched. CDR3 size: 13 residues. The chain's CDR3 is CAIMGQGSYEQFF. CDR3 bases: TGTGCCATCATGGGACAGGGCTCATATGAGCAGTTCTTC.

This chain uses TRBV6-5 with TRBJ1-1, with 7 positions matching TRBD1. Looked up from germline, CDR1 is MNHEY and CDR2 is SVGAGI. V was clipped by 6 bases and J by 1 base; unmatched bases: 5. The CDR3 covers 14 residues. CDR3 protein: CASSNRGSNTEAFF. CDR3 DNA sequence: TGTGCCAGCAGCAACAGGGGCTCGAACACTGAAGCTTTCTTT.

The gene calls are TRBV5-1 and TRBJ1-2, with D perhaps TRBD1 (5 bases). This CDR3 has 13 residues. CDR1 SGHRS and CDR2 YFSETQ come from the germline V gene. V gave up 1 base and J gave up 7 bases, with 11 bases separating them. CDR3 bases: TGCGCCAGCAGCTTGTTACAGGACGTTGGCTACACCTTC. It translates to CASSLLQDVGYTF.

The chain uses TRBV18 and TRBJ2-7; D gene ambiguous. The length of the CDR3 is 13 residues. The V gene's germline CDR1 is KGHSH and CDR2 LQKENI. V lost 6 bases and J 2 bases, leaving 11 bases between the germline ends. The CDR3 protein is CASSHPVTYEQYF. In DNA, the CDR3 is TGTGCCAGCTCGCACCCGGTTACCTACGAGCAGTACTTC. The whole variable domain, filled in from reference TRBV18 and TRBJ2-7, reads NAGVMQNPRHLVRRRGQEARLRCSPMKGHSHVYWYRQLPEEGLKFMVYLQKENIIDESGMPKERFSAEFPKEGPSILRIQQVVRGDSAAYFCASSHPVTYEQYFGPGTRLTVT.

The rearrangement links TRBV5-1 to TRBJ2-3; 8 bases map to TRBD2. CDR3 length: 17 amino acids. The V and J ends lost 1 base and 1 base, in that order; junction bases with no gene match: 8. Looked up from germline, CDR1 is SGHRS and CDR2 is YFSETQ. The CDR3, as DNA: TGCGCCAGCAGCTTGCTAACTAGCGGTAGCGGCACAGATACGCAGTATTTT. It encodes CASSLLTSGSGTDTQYF.

The chain carries TRBV9 and TRBJ2-3; TRBD1 is a possible D gene (6 bases). The CDR3 is 17 amino acids. Deletions cut 0 bases from V and 3 bases from J, with 17 bases between. Germline V gene lookup returns CDR1 SGDLS and CDR2 YYNGEE. CDR3 bases: TGTGCCAGCAGCGTAGAGGGTGGGCAGGGGCTTACAGATACGCAGTATTTT. Its protein product is CASSVEGGQGLTDTQYF.

The chain joins TRBV9 to TRBJ2-2, with D possibly matching TRBD2 (5 bases). The CDR3 contains 17 residues. Trimming removed 2 bases from V and 2 bases from J, with 16 bases in between. Per the germline V gene, CDR1 is SGDLS and CDR2 is YYNGEE. The CDR3, as DNA: TGTGCCAGCAGCGTCCTAGGACTGACGGAAAACACCGGGGAGCTGTTTTTT. This gives the protein CASSVLGLTENTGELFF. Supplemented by reference TRBV9 and TRBJ2-2, the full variable domain reads DSGVTQTPKHLITATGQRVTLRCSPRSGDLSVYWYQQSLDQGLQFLIQYYNGEERAKGNILERFSAQQFPDLHSELNLSSLELGDSALYFCASSVLGLTENTGELFFGEGSRLTVL.

A few counts support this clone. The J gene is TRBJ2-7, the V gene TRBV12-3 or TRBV12-4; 8 bases match TRBD1. Trimming at V came to 6 bases and at J to 3 bases, leaving 4 bases not matched to a gene. This CDR3 comprises 13 residues. The CDR3 is CASRAGQGYEQYF. CDR3 coding DNA: TGTGCCAGCAGGGCAGGACAGGGCTACGAGCAGTACTTC.

The rearrangement joins TRBV6-5 to TRBJ1-5, with 9 positions matching TRBD1. Trimming cost V 5 bases and J 6 bases; bases outside gene matches: 8. CDR3 size: 15 residues. Germline assignment: CDR1 MNHEY and CDR2 SVGAGI. CDR3 region: CASSTGTGFFQPQHF. As DNA, the CDR3 is TGTGCCAGCAGTACGGGGACAGGGTTTTTTCAGCCCCAGCATTTT.

The DNA of the CDR3 is TGTGCCAGCAGCTTAGTGGGTGGACAGGGTAGGGATGAAAAACTGTTTTTT. Translating gives CASSLVGGQGRDEKLFF. V usage is TRBV7-2 and J usage is TRBJ1-4, with 8 bases fitting TRBD1. CDR3 length equals 17 residues. The trim removed 1 base at V and 6 bases at J, leaving 10 bases unmatched. CDR1 SGHTA and CDR2 FQGNSA come from the germline V gene.

J is TRBJ2-1 and V is TRBV7-9; 7 bases align to TRBD1. Germline trimming cut 3 bases from V and 5 bases from J; bases unmatched to any gene: 7. The germline V gene encodes CDR1 SEHNR and CDR2 FQNEAQ (reference sequence). The length of the CDR3 is 15 residues. The CDR3 sequence: CASSLGRGYDNEQFF. CDR3 DNA sequence: TGTGCCAGCAGCTTGGGCAGGGGGTATGACAATGAGCAGTTCTTC.